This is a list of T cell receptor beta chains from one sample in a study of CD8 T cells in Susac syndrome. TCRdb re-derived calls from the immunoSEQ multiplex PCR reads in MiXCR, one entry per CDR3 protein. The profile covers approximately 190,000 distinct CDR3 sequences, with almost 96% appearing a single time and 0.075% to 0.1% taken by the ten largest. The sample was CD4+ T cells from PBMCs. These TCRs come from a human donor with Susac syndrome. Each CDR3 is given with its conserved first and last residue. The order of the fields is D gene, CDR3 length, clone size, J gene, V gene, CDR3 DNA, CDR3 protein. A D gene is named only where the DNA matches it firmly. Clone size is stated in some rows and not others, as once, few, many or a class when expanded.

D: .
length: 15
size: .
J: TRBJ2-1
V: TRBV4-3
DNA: TGCGCCAGCAGCCAAGAGGTAGGCGCCTACAATGAGCAGTTCTTC
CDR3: CASSQEVGAYNEQFF

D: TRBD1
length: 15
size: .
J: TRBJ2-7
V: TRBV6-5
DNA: TGTGCCAGCAGGAGATCCGGGACAGGGGGCCACGAGCAGTACTTC
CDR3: CASRRSGTGGHEQYF

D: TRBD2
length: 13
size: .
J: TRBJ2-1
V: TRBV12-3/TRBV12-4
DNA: TGTGCCACCCGCGGGGGGTCCTACAATGAGCAGTTCTTC
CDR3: CATRGGSYNEQFF

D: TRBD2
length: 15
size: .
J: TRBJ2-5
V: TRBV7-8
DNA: TGTGCCAGCAGCTTGGGCGGGGGGGGCACAGAGACCCAGTACTTC
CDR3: CASSLGGGGTETQYF

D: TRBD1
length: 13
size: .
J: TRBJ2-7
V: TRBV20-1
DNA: TGCAGTGCTAGAGATGGCGGACAGGGAAAGCAGTACTTC
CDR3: CSARDGGQGKQYF

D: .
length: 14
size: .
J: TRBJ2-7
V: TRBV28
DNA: TGTGCCAGCAGCCCCCCGGGGACCCACTACGAGCAGTACTTC
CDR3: CASSPPGTHYEQYF

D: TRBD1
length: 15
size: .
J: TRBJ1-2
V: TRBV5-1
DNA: TGCGCCAGCAGCTTGGCCCCCGGGACAGCTTATGGCTACACCTTC
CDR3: CASSLAPGTAYGYTF

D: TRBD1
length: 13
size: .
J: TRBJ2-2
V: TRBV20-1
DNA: TGCAGTGCTGGACAGGGGGGCACCGGGGAGCTGTTTTTT
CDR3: CSAGQGGTGELFF

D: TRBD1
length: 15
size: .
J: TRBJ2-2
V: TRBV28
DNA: TGTGCCTCAACCCCCGGGACAGGGATTGCCGGGGAGCTGTTTTTT
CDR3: CASTPGTGIAGELFF

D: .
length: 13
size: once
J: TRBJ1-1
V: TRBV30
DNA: TGTGCCTGGAGTTTTACAGAGAACACTGAAGCTTTCTTT
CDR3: CAWSFTENTEAFF

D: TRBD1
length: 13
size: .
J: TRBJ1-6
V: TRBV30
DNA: TGTGCCTGGAGAGGACAGGGGCATTCACCCCTCCACTTT
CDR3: CAWRGQGHSPLHF

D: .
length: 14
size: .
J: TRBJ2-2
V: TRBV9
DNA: TGTGCCAGCAGCGTATCAGTGAACACCGGGGAGCTGTTTTTT
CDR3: CASSVSVNTGELFF

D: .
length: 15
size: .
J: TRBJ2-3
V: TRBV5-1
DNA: TGCGCCAGCAGCTTGGCGGTAAGCCCCACAGATACGCAGTATTTT
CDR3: CASSLAVSPTDTQYF

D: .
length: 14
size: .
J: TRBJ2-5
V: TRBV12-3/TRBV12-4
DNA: TGTGCCAGCAGTTTAAACAGGCAGCAAGAGACCCAGTACTTC
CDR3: CASSLNRQQETQYF

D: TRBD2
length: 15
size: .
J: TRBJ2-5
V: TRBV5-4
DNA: TGTGCCAGCAGCCTCACTAGCGGGGGCCGGGAGACCCAGTACTTC
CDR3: CASSLTSGGRETQYF

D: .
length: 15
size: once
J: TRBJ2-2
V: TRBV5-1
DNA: TGCGCCAGCAGCTTGGGTTCAGGGTCCACCGGGGAGCTGTTTTTT
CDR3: CASSLGSGSTGELFF

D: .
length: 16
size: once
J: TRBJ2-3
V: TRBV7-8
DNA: TGTGCCAGCAGCCTAAGAACGGGGCTTAGCACAGATACGCAGTATTTT
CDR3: CASSLRTGLSTDTQYF

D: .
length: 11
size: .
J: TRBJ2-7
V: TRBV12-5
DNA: TGTGCTAGTGGTTCGGACAGAGGGCAGTACTTC
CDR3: CASGSDRGQYF

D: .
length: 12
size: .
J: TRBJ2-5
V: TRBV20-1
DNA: TGCAGTGCTAGAGGGCAAATGGAGACCCAGTACTTC
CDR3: CSARGQMETQYF

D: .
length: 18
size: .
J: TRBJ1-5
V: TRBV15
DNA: TGTGCCACCAGCATCCTATCGTCTAGGACCGTGAGCAATCAGCCCCAGCATTTT
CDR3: CATSILSSRTVSNQPQHF

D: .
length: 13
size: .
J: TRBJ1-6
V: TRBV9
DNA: TGTGCCAGCAGCGTTTACAGAAATTCACCCCTCCACTTT
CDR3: CASSVYRNSPLHF

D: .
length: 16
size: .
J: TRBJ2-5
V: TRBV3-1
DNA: TGTGCCAGCAGCCAAGATATTGCTACTTCCTTGGAGACCCAGTACTTC
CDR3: CASSQDIATSLETQYF

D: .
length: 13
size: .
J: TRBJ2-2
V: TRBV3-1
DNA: TGTGCCAGCAGCCAATCGAACACCGGGGAGCTGTTTTTT
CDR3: CASSQSNTGELFF

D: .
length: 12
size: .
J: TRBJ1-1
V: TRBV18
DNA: TGTGCCAGCTCACCCGGGGACGGAGAAGCTTTCTTT
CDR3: CASSPGDGEAFF

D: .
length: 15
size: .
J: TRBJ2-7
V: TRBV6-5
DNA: TGTGCCAGCAGTCGAACAGTCCAATCCGCCTACGAGCAGTACTTC
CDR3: CASSRTVQSAYEQYF

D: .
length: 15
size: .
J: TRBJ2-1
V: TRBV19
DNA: TGTGCCAGTAGTATCGGACTGAGCTCCTACAATGAGCAGTTCTTC
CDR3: CASSIGLSSYNEQFF

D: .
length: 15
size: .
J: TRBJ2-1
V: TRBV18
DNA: TGTGCCAGCTCATACCTTCTAGTGTCCTACAATGAGCAGTTCTTC
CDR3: CASSYLLVSYNEQFF

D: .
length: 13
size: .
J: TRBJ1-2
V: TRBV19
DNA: TGTGCCAGTAGTCCCGAGTCCCCGGGTCGCTACACCTTC
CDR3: CASSPESPGRYTF

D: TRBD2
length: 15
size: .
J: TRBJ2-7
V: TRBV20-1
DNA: TGCAGTGCTAGAGGAGACCCTAGCGGTGGGCTCGAGCAGTACTTC
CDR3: CSARGDPSGGLEQYF

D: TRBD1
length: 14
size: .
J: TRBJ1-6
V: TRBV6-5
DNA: TGTGCCAGCAGTTACAAAGGGGGCGGCTCACCCCTCCACTTT
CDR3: CASSYKGGGSPLHF

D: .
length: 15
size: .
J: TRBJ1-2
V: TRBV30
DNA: TGTGCCTGGACCCCCGGAGGGGAGGCCCCCTATGGCTACACCTTC
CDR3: CAWTPGGEAPYGYTF

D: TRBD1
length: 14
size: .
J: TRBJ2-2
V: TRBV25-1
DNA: TGTGCCAGCAGTATGGACAGGGTCACCGGGGAGCTGTTTTTT
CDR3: CASSMDRVTGELFF

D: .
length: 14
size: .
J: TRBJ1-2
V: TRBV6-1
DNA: TGTGCCAGCAGTGAAGCTTCCTATCCACAGGGCTACACCTTC
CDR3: CASSEASYPQGYTF

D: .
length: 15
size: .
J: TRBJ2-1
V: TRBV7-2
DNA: TGTGCCAGCAGCTTCTACGGCGGGGACTACAATGAGCAGTTCTTC
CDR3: CASSFYGGDYNEQFF

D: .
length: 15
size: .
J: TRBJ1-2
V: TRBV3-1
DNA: TGTGCCAGCAGCCGATCCGACCGGGAATACTATGGCTACACCTTC
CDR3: CASSRSDREYYGYTF